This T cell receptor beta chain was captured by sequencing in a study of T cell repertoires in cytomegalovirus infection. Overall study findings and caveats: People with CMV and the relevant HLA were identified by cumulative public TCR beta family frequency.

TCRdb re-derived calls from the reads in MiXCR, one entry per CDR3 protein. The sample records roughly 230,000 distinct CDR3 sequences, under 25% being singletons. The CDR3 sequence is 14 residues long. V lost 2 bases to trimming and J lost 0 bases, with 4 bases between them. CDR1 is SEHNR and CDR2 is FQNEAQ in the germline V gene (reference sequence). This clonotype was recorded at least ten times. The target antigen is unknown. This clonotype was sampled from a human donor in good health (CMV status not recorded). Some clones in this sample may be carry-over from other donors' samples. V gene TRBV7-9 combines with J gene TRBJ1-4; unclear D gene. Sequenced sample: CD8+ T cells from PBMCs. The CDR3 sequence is CASSLQATNEKLFF. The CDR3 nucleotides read TGTGCCAGCAGCTTACAGGCAACTAATGAAAAACTGTTTTTT.